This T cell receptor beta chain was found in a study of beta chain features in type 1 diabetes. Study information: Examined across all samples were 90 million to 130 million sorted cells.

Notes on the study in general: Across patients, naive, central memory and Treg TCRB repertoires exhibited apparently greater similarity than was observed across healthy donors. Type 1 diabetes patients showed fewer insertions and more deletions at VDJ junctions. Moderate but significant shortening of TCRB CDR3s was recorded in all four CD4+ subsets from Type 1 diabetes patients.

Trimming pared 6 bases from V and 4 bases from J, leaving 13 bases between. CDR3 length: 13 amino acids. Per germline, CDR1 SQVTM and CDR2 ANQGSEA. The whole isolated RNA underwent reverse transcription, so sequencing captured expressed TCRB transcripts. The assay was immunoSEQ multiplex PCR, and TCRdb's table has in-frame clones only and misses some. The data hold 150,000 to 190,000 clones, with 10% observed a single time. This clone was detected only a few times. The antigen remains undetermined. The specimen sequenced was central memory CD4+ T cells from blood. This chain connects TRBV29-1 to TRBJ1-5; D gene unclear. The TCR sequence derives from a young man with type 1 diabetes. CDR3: CSVLTSPNQPQHF. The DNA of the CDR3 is TGCAGCGTCCTGACTAGCCCTAATCAGCCCCAGCATTTT. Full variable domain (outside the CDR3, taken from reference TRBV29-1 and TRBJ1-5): SAVISQKPSRDICQRGTSLTIQCQVDSQVTMMFWYRQQPGQSLTLIATANQGSEATYESGFVIDKFPISRPNLTFSTLTVSNMSPEDSSIYLCSVLTSPNQPQHFGDGTRLSIL.